These T cell receptor beta chains were read from a single sample in a study of T cell responses to AZD1222 COVID-19 vaccine. Method: immunoSEQ multiplex PCR; TCRdb's copy keeps in-frame clones and lacks some. In the table there are about 130,000 clones, around 94% of which are singletons. Source: peripheral blood, taken on day 0 of AZD1222 vaccination. Source of these receptors: an adult in good health. The CDR3 runs from the conserved cysteine through the conserved F or W. D genes are given only for firm matches. For some rows the clone size is stated as once, few or many, or as a class when expanded; others skip it.

d_call	v_call	j_call	clone_size	cdr3_nt	cdr3_aa
NA	TRBV2	TRBJ1-6	NA	TGTGCCAGCAGTGGCAGTTATAATTCACCCCTCCACTTT	CASSGSYNSPLHF
NA	TRBV7-9	TRBJ1-5	NA	TGTGCCAGCAGCTTAGGGGCTCAGCCCCAGCATTTT	CASSLGAQPQHF
TRBD1	TRBV7-2	TRBJ1-2	NA	TGTGCCAGCAGCCCGAGGACAGGGGGCGCCGTGAGCTATGGCTACACCTTC	CASSPRTGGAVSYGYTF
TRBD2	TRBV4-1	TRBJ2-1	NA	TGCGCCAGCAGCCACTTAGCGGGAGAGCAGTTCTTC	CASSHLAGEQFF
TRBD1	TRBV6-2/TRBV6-3	TRBJ2-1	NA	TGTGCCAGCAGTTCCGGGACAGGGAGGGGCGAGCAGTTCTTC	CASSSGTGRGEQFF
TRBD2	TRBV4-3	TRBJ2-7	NA	TGCGCCAGCAGCCAAGATGTCGCGGCGGGAGGAGCCACCTACGAGCAGTACTTC	CASSQDVAAGGATYEQYF
NA	TRBV6-2/TRBV6-3	TRBJ1-5	NA	TGTGCCAGCAGTTACTCGCCGAACAGCTATAGCAATCAGCCCCAGCATTTT	CASSYSPNSYSNQPQHF
NA	TRBV10-3	TRBJ1-2	NA	TGTGCCACGTCGGGGCAGACCGGTTATGGCTACACCTTC	CATSGQTGYGYTF
NA	TRBV5-1	TRBJ2-7	few	TGCGCCAGCAGCTCGCACAATTTCCCTTACGAGCAGTACTTC	CASSSHNFPYEQYF
TRBD2	TRBV7-9	TRBJ2-3	NA	TGTGCCAGCAGCCCGCCGGGACTAGCGGGAGGGGATACGCAGTATTTT	CASSPPGLAGGDTQYF
NA	TRBV6-2/TRBV6-3	TRBJ1-2	once	TGTGCCAGCAGTCGTACCTGGGGGGACTATGGCTACACCTTC	CASSRTWGDYGYTF
NA	TRBV6-1	TRBJ1-2	NA	TGTGCCAGCAGTGACGGACACCACTACACCTTC	CASSDGHHYTF
TRBD1	TRBV30	TRBJ1-2	NA	TGTGCCTGTCCTAACAGGGGACGTCTTGGCTACACCTTC	CACPNRGRLGYTF
TRBD1	TRBV4-2	TRBJ2-7	NA	TGTGCCAGCAGCCAAGAAAGCCAGGGGGCCCACGAGCAGTACTTC	CASSQESQGAHEQYF
NA	TRBV7-5	TRBJ2-1	NA	TGTGCCAGAAGCCAAGGGGGCAATGAGCAGTTCTTC	CARSQGGNEQFF
TRBD2	TRBV5-1	TRBJ2-3	NA	TGCGCCAGCAGCTTGGCAGCGGGAGGCCGCTCAGATACGCAGTATTTT	CASSLAAGGRSDTQYF
NA	TRBV19	TRBJ2-1	NA	TGTGCCAGTAGTATCCGAGATTACAATGAGCAGTTCTTC	CASSIRDYNEQFF
TRBD2	TRBV20-1	TRBJ2-2	NA	TGCAGTGCTAGTGACCTAGCGGGGGACACCGGGGAGCTGTTTTTT	CSASDLAGDTGELFF
NA	TRBV18	TRBJ1-2	NA	TGTGCCAGCTCTACAGGCGCCTCTGGGGGCTACACCTTC	CASSTGASGGYTF
NA	TRBV4-1	TRBJ1-1	NA	TGCGCCAGCAGTCTCGCCCCTACCGTGAACACTGAAGCTTTCTTT	CASSLAPTVNTEAFF
TRBD2	TRBV30	TRBJ2-7	NA	TGTGCCTGGAGTGGGACTAGCGGGAGCCCCGAGCAGTACTTC	CAWSGTSGSPEQYF
NA	TRBV5-4	TRBJ2-5	NA	TGTGCCAGCAGCTACCAAGAGACCCAGTACTTC	CASSYQETQYF
TRBD1	TRBV4-1	TRBJ1-6	NA	TGCGCCAGCAGCCAAACGACAGGGGCTAATAATTCACCCCTCCACTTT	CASSQTTGANNSPLHF
NA	TRBV3-1/TRBV3-2	TRBJ1-4	NA	TGTGCCAGCAGCCAACCATGGGGGGTTGGTGAAAAACTGTTTTTT	CASSQPWGVGEKLFF
TRBD1	TRBV2	TRBJ1-1	NA	TGTGCCAACCGGGACAGACCAAACACTGAAGCTTTCTTT	CANRDRPNTEAFF
NA	TRBV30	TRBJ1-1	NA	TGTGCCTGGAGTGTAAGATATAGGTGGGAAGCTTTCTTT	CAWSVRYRWEAFF
NA	TRBV7-9	TRBJ1-2	NA	TGTGCCAGCAGCTTAGCGGCGGAGGGCGGCTACACCTTC	CASSLAAEGGYTF
NA	TRBV28	TRBJ1-1	NA	TGTGCCAGTCTCAAACGGTCGCTGTATCGGGGGGATGAAGCTTTCTTT	CASLKRSLYRGDEAFF
TRBD1	TRBV6-5	TRBJ2-3	once	TGTGCCAGCAGCCGACAGGGGGCAAGCACAGATACGCAGTATTTT	CASSRQGASTDTQYF
TRBD2	TRBV9	TRBJ2-1	NA	TGTGCCAGCAGCTCTAGGACTAGCGGGAGTTTATATGAGCAGTTCTTC	CASSSRTSGSLYEQFF
TRBD2	TRBV2	TRBJ2-7	NA	TGTGCCAGCAGTGGGTTGGTGACTAGCAGCTACGAGCAGTACTTC	CASSGLVTSSYEQYF
TRBD1	TRBV29-1	TRBJ1-1	NA	TGCAGCGTGGGGACAGGGGAAAAAACTGAAGCTTTCTTT	CSVGTGEKTEAFF
TRBD1	TRBV7-2	TRBJ1-1	NA	TGTGCCAGCAGCGGTTACAGGGGGTACGGTGAAGCTTTCTTT	CASSGYRGYGEAFF
NA	TRBV12-3/TRBV12-4	TRBJ1-2	NA	TGTGCCAGCAGCGAATCCGACAGAAATGGCTACACCTTC	CASSESDRNGYTF
NA	TRBV11-2	TRBJ2-5	NA	TGTGCCAGCAGCTTTAGACAGAAGTACCAAGAGACCCAGTACTTC	CASSFRQKYQETQYF
NA	TRBV4-2	TRBJ2-7	NA	TGTGCCAGCAGCCAAGAAGGGAGTTCCTCCTACGAGCAGTACTTC	CASSQEGSSSYEQYF
NA	TRBV21-1	TRBJ2-3	NA	TGTGCCAGCAGCTGGTCCGGGACCCTTCCTTACACAGATACGCAGTATTTT	CASSWSGTLPYTDTQYF
TRBD1	TRBV19	TRBJ2-7	NA	TGTGCCAGTAGTACGACAGGGGGCTCCAACTCCTACGAGCAGTACTTC	CASSTTGGSNSYEQYF
NA	TRBV28	TRBJ2-7	NA	TGTGCCAGCAGCCCAACGGGCTCCTACGAGCAGTACTTC	CASSPTGSYEQYF
NA	TRBV9	TRBJ1-2	NA	TGTGCCAGCAGCCTAACTGGGAGACAGTCTCGTGGCTACACCTTC	CASSLTGRQSRGYTF
NA	TRBV5-1	TRBJ1-2	NA	TGCGCCAGCAGCTTGGGGGCGCGCGATGGCTACACCTTC	CASSLGARDGYTF
NA	TRBV6-6	TRBJ2-7	NA	TGTGCCAGCCGAACTCGGTCCGAGCAGTACTTC	CASRTRSEQYF
TRBD1	TRBV7-3	TRBJ1-1	NA	TGTGCCAGCAGCACGACAGGGGTAACTGAAGCTTTCTTT	CASSTTGVTEAFF
NA	TRBV3-1/TRBV3-2	TRBJ2-2	NA	TGTGCCAGCAGCCAAGTACGCCTACCCACCGGGGAGCTGTTTTTT	CASSQVRLPTGELFF
NA	TRBV19	TRBJ1-2	NA	TGTGCCAGTAGTCTCGACGGAGAGGAAGGCTACACCTTC	CASSLDGEEGYTF
TRBD1	TRBV19	TRBJ1-5	NA	TGTGCCAGTAGTACGACAGGGGGAGGTCAGCCCCAGCATTTT	CASSTTGGGQPQHF
NA	TRBV5-1	TRBJ2-7	NA	TGCGCCAGCAGTCGAATAGCGGTGACTGGCGAGCAGTACTTC	CASSRIAVTGEQYF
TRBD2	TRBV7-2	TRBJ2-7	NA	TGTGCCAGCGGCTTAGCCCCCCGACTAGCGGGAGACGACGAGCAGTACTTC	CASGLAPRLAGDDEQYF
NA	TRBV29-1	TRBJ1-3	NA	TGCAGCGTTGAAGTGCCTGGAAACACCATATATTTT	CSVEVPGNTIYF
NA	TRBV7-2	TRBJ1-1	NA	TGTGCCAGCAGCAGAAGAGGGACCTACAACACTGAAGCTTTCTTT	CASSRRGTYNTEAFF
TRBD1	TRBV18	TRBJ2-3	NA	TGTGCCACCGCGGACAGGGGAACGTCAGATACGCAGTATTTT	CATADRGTSDTQYF
TRBD1	TRBV5-1	TRBJ1-2	NA	TGCGCCAGCAGCTTATCAGGACAGGGGGCACCACCTAACTATGGCTACACCTTC	CASSLSGQGAPPNYGYTF
TRBD1	TRBV28	TRBJ2-1	NA	TGTGCCAGCAGTTCCTTAGACAGGGAAGATGAGCAGTTCTTC	CASSSLDREDEQFF